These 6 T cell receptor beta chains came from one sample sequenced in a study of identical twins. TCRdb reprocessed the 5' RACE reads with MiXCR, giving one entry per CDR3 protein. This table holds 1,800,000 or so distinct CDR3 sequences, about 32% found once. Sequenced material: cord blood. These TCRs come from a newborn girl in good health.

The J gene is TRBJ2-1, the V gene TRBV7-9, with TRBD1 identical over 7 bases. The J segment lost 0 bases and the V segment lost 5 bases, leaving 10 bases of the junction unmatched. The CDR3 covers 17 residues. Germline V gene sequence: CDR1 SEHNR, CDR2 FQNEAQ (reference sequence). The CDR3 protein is CASSPRGGLSSYNEQFF. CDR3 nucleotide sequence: TGTGCCAGCAGCCCTCGAGGGGGCCTAAGCTCCTACAATGAGCAGTTCTTC.

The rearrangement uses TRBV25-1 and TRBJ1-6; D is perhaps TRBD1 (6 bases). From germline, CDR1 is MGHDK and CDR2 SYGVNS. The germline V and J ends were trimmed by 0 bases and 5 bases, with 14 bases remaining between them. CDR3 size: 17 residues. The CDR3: CASSEYGRGGHNSPLHF. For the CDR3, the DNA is TGTGCCAGCAGTGAATACGGGAGGGGGGGGCATAATTCACCCCTCCACTTT.

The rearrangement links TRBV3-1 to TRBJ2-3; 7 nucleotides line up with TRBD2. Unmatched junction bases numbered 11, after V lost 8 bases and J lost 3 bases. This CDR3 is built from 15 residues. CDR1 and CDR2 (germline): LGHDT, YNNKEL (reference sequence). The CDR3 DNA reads TGTGCCAGCGGACGAAGACAGCGGGGAACAGATACGCAGTATTTT. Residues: CASGRRQRGTDTQYF.

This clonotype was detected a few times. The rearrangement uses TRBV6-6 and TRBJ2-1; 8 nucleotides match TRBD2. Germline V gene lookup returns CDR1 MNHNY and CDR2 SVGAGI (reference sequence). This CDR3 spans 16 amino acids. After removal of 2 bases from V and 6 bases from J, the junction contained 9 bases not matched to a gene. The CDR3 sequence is CASSYPSGGRSNEQFF. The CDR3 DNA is TGTGCCAGCAGTTACCCTAGTGGCGGGAGGAGCAATGAGCAGTTCTTC.

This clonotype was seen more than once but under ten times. The CDR3 region is CASSLGRSKNIQYF. CDR3 DNA sequence: TGTGCCAGCAGCTTAGGAAGGTCCAAAAACATTCAGTACTTC. The rearrangement links TRBV7-9 to TRBJ2-4; no definite D call. CDR1 and CDR2 (germline): SEHNR, FQNEAQ (reference sequence). The CDR3 contains 14 residues. V shed 1 base and J shed 2 bases, with 6 bases lying between them.

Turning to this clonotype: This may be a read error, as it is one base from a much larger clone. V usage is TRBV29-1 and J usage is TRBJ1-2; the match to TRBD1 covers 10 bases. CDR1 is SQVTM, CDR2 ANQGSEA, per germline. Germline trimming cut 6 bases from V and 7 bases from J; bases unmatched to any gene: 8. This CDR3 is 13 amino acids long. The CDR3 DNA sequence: TGCAGCGTCGTGTTGGGACAGGGGAGTGGCTACACCTTC. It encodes CSVVLGQGSGYTF. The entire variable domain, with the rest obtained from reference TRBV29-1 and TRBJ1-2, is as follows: SAVISQKPSRDICQRGTSLTIQCQVDSQVTMMFWYRQQPGQSLTLIATANQGSEATYESGFVIDKFPISRPNLTFSTLTVSNMSPEDSSIYLCSVVLGQGSGYTFGSGTRLTVV.